This T cell receptor beta chain was identified during a study of blood T cells in healthy people across ages. Between the trimmed V and J ends, which lost 0 bases and 5 bases, there was a span of 16 bases. The CDR3 spans 15 residues. Germline-derived CDR1 and CDR2 are DFQATT and SNEGSKA (reference sequence). A second PCR of 7 to 11 cycles used a sample-barcoded 5' primer and a J-beta primer mix. TCRdb ran MiXCR on the 5' RACE reads and lists one entry per CDR3 protein. Among hundreds of thousands of distinct CDR3 sequences, under 25% were seen once, and the ten largest hold more than 3%. Total RNA, at least 5.5 micrograms per sample, came from PBMCs.

This TCR was recovered from a man aged 70 or older in good health. V gene TRBV20-1 combines with J gene TRBJ2-5; TRBD2 is a possible D gene (6 bases). Sequences were obtained from blood. This CDR3 is CSARDALARRETQYF. In DNA, the CDR3 is TGCAGTGCTAGAGATGCCCTAGCGAGGCGGGAGACCCAGTACTTC.